This TCR beta chain was observed in a study of T cell clones after liver transplantation (dated by TCRdb to between 2018 and 2021). Notes on the research overall: ITN030ST, the source of the samples, was a randomized trial that attempted immunosuppression withdrawal within 2 years of liver transplantation. Tolerance was defined as complete withdrawal of immunosuppression for at least one year without a rise in liver enzymes beyond twice the upper limit of normal. After a pre-transplant mixed lymphocyte reaction, TCRbeta sequencing was used to pinpoint donor-reactive T cell clones, which were subsequently tracked in post-transplant blood. A cohort of 8 liver transplant recipients was studied, of whom 3 were classified as tolerant and 5 as non-tolerant. Until randomization at 12-24 months post-transplant, subjects were given standard immunosuppression, with no induction therapy. Third party-reactive TCRbeta sequences from pre-transplant MLRs were also identified as an antigen-independent comparator for donor-reactive sequences. Blood samples were collected pre-transplant, pre-randomization before withdrawal, and post-randomization after either complete withdrawal or failed withdrawal. Three of the eight recipients were HCV-positive; the others were transplanted for non-autoimmune, non-viral indications. Points the paper makes about the study in general: The decline in donor-reactive sequences exceeded the decline in third party-reactive sequences, suggesting partial antigen-specific deletion that was unrelated to withdrawal success. Because of small, heterogeneous patient numbers and non-standardized post-transplant time points, the conclusions were only preliminary. In two subjects, low numbers of available donor cells limited the measurable donor-reactive repertoire. When repertoire turnover was taken into account, detection of donor-reactive sequences was significantly reduced in 7 of 8 subjects for CD4 and in 8 of 8 subjects for CD8. A significant post-transplant decrease in circulating donor-reactive CD4 TCRbeta sequences was observed in most of the 8 subjects, irrespective of tolerance or HCV status. Because no allograft tissue specimens were available, donor-reactive T cells may have migrated into the graft instead of being deleted.

High-throughput TCRbeta CDR3 sequencing of frozen genomic DNA was performed by immunoSEQ, including PCR amplification, mapping, bias correction and internal controls. The original methods were these. Productive rearrangements were kept, and unique TCRbeta sequences were defined by CDR3 nucleotide sequence plus V and J gene. For a sequence to be called donor-reactive, it needed a frequency of at least 0.01% and at least 5-fold expansion in CFSE-low cells compared with unstimulated pre-transplant cells. Per-subject minimum frequency thresholds, based on the lowest-template unstimulated sample, ensured at least 90% detection power. Jensen-Shannon divergence between the top 1000 TCRbeta sequences after and before transplant was used to measure repertoire turnover. Changes in detection of donor-reactive sequences were tested with two-sided Fisher's exact tests. This immuneACCESS table, as held by TCRdb, lists in-frame sequences with V and J called but not all clones. Of the missing ones, under half trace to an unresolved V gene in checked studies; the others have no known cause. D and trimming were read from the DNA, whereas the V and J calls and clone size are those reported in that table. This sample is represented by approximately 51,000 clones; over 65% of them were singletons. Around 9.4% of the sample lies in the top ten.

Unstimulated PBMCs, after thawing, were stained for CD3, CD4 and CD8 and then FACS-sorted into CD3+CD4+ and CD3+CD8+ populations. All 8 studied subjects were randomized to withdrawal of immunosuppression. The Qiagen DNeasy Blood and Tissue Kit was used to isolate genomic DNA. Remarks on this clone: The clone's antigen remains unknown. Base qualities are not at hand, and no much larger clone is one base apart.

CDR1 MDHEN and CDR2 SYDVKM are derived from the germline V gene. V and J lose 4 bases and 5 bases, and a span of 8 bases separates them. From cysteine to phenylalanine, the CDR3 is 12 amino acids long. Solely the CDR3 DNA is kept, with 36 bases framed from the first base. The sequence was collected from a human patient who received a liver transplant. Some T cells present after a transplant may be cells of the graft donor. The rearranged segments are TRBV28 and TRBJ1-2; the D gene assignment is ambiguous. This sample comprised CD4+ T cells from blood, obtained more than 52 months after liver transplant. In nucleotides, the sequence is TGTGCCAGCAGTTGGGTGGGATATGGCTACACCTTC. Its translation is CASSWVGYGYTF.